This TCR beta chain originates from a study of tumor-infiltrating lymphocytes in localized non-small cell lung cancer. The overall study: Some samples were collected after neoadjuvant chemotherapy; smokers, never-smokers and several histologies were included.

Comments on this clone: Its target is not known.

This CDR3 comprises 14 residues. In germline, CDR1 is MNHNY, CDR2 SVGAGI (reference sequence). The germline V and J ends were trimmed by 0 bases and 6 bases, with 9 bases remaining between them. Broader study findings: Immunotypes IM1 and IM2 had similar TCR-derived T-cell fractions.

Assay: immunoSEQ multiplex PCR; the TCRdb copy retains only in-frame clones and omits some. The table lists some 21,000 clones, 60% to 80% of them singletons. The TCR was taken from a human donor with non-small cell lung cancer. The gene calls are TRBV6-6 and TRBJ1-5, with D unresolved. The sequencing sample was made of lung tumor tissue. In DNA, the CDR3 is TGTGCCAGCAGTTACTCACCGACCGCTCAGCCCCAGCATTTT. Translation gives CASSYSPTAQPQHF.